The source of this TCR beta chain is a study of vaccination effects on CD4 cells after COVID-19. The J segment lost 4 bases and the V segment lost 3 bases, leaving 3 bases of the junction unmatched. The CDR3 is 13 amino acids. CDR1 DFQATT and CDR2 SNEGSKA come from the germline V gene (reference sequence). Assay used: immunoSEQ multiplex PCR; TCRdb lists only in-frame clones, some missing. The sample has about 66,000 clones, 74% seen once. Details on this clone: What it binds is not known.

The authors isolated CD4+ T cells after more than eight days of culture. Participants each got two BNT162b2 or mRNA-1273 vaccine doses. Here the sequenced sample was CD4+ T cells from PBMCs cultured without peptide, taken after COVID-19 vaccination. The sequence was collected from a human donor who received a COVID-19 vaccine. This chain uses TRBV20-1 with TRBJ1-5, with 7 bases fitting TRBD1. The CDR3 loop is CSASGRGNQPQHF. The CDR3, as DNA: TGCAGTGCTAGTGGCAGGGGGAATCAGCCCCAGCATTTT.